This T cell receptor beta chain is from a study of T-cell reconstitution after alpha-beta-depleted transplantation in children. Germline V gene data show CDR1 as MNHEY and CDR2 as SVGEGT. The CDR3 extends over 14 amino acids. V was clipped by 6 bases and J by 0 bases; unmatched bases: 5. Preparing the TCRbeta library involved the use of unique molecular identifiers. TCRdb re-called the PCR reads through MiXCR, storing one row per CDR3 protein. The sample carries about half a million distinct CDR3 sequences, about an eighth recorded once. The origin of this receptor is a human donor who donated a stem cell graft to a child with combined immunodeficiency. Material: PBMCs from the stem cell graft donor, obtained from the stem cell graft. The rearrangement uses TRBV6-2 or TRBV6-3 and TRBJ2-7; 7 nucleotides agree with TRBD1. The CDR3 spells CASSKGQSSYEQYF. CDR3 DNA sequence: TGTGCCAGCAGCAAGGGACAGAGCTCCTACGAGCAGTACTTC.